This passage covers 20 T cell receptor beta chains from one sample sequenced in a study of CD8+CD57+ T cells in acquired aplastic anemia. Genomic DNA templated the TCR beta VDJ and CDR3 profiling. TCRdb passed the reads through MiXCR, listing each CDR3 protein once. Here the sample spans approximately 70,000 distinct CDR3 sequences, about 56% being singletons. Sequences were obtained from sorted CD4+, CD8+, or CD8+CD57+ T cells (not recorded which) from PBMCs. These TCRs come from a human donor in good health, serving as a control.

V and J are TRBV15 and TRBJ2-1; D is undetermined. This CDR3 region has 15 residues. Trimming left V 3 bases short and J 6 bases short, with 15 bases between. CDR1 is LNHNV, CDR2 YYDKDF, per germline (reference sequence). CDR3 coding DNA: TGTGCCACCAGCAGGGGTCGTTCGGTAGCCAATGAGCAGTTCTTC. It yields the protein CATSRGRSVANEQFF.

V and J are TRBV6-5 and TRBJ1-3, with D hard to call. The CDR3 loop spans 16 amino acids. The V end lost 0 bases, the J end lost 6 bases, and 15 bases lay between the germline ends. Germline V CDR1 and CDR2: MNHEY, SVGAGI. CDR3 sequence reads: CASSYSADNSENTIYF. The CDR3 DNA sequence: TGTGCCAGCAGTTACTCGGCAGATAACTCCGAAAACACCATATATTTT.

This clonotype was detected only once. This sequence joins TRBV19 and TRBJ1-1, with a tentative D call TRBD1 (5 bases). Trimming stripped 0 bases from V and 4 bases from J, with 9 bases between. In germline, CDR1 is LNHDA, CDR2 SQIVND (reference sequence). This CDR3 comprises 14 residues. Written as DNA, the CDR3 is TGTGCCAGTAGTATAGATCAGGGTGCCACTGAAGCTTTCTTT. This sequence encodes CASSIDQGATEAFF.

V and J are TRBV15 and TRBJ1-3; no definite D call. Germline-derived CDR1 and CDR2 are LNHNV and YYDKDF (reference sequence). This CDR3 has 17 amino acids. V lost 3 bases to trimming and J lost 0 bases, with 15 bases between them. CDR3: CATSSLATGLSGNTIYF. The CDR3 DNA follows: TGTGCCACCAGCAGCTTAGCAACTGGACTCTCTGGAAACACCATATATTTT.

This clonotype was seen ten or more times. A much bigger clone sits one base away, suggesting this may be a read error. The chain uses TRBV5-1 and TRBJ1-5, with D unclear. The V gene lost 4 bases and the J gene lost 2 bases, with 19 bases spanning the gap. Germline-derived CDR1 and CDR2 are SGHRS and YFSETQ. There are 17 residues in the CDR3. The CDR3 DNA sequence: TGCGCCAGCAGCCCGGCTGCTTGGCAGTCCGGCAATCAGCCCCAGCATTTT. Translated, it gives CASSPAAWQSGNQPQHF.

The chain has TRBV2 and TRBJ1-6; the match to TRBD1 covers 8 bases. Losses at the gene ends were 6 bases for V and 9 bases for J; bases not matched to a gene: 10. The CDR3 loop spans 15 amino acids. Germline V CDR1 and CDR2: SNHLY, FYNNEI. The CDR3 region has the DNA TGTGCCAGCAGGCCCGACAGGGGAGGGGCTTCACCCCTCCACTTT. It specifies CASRPDRGGASPLHF.

A remark on this clonotype: The junction differs from germline at one of its ends, possibly a read error. The V and J genes are TRBV2 and TRBJ2-2, with 13 bases fitting TRBD2. CDR1 is SNHLY, CDR2 FYNNEI, per germline. The length of the CDR3 is 15 residues. CDR3 in amino acids: CASSVGLAGAGKLFF. For the CDR3, the DNA is TGTGCCAGCAGTGTAGGACTAGCGGGGGCCGGGAAGCTGTTTTTT.

The J gene is TRBJ2-7, the V gene TRBV2; 7 positions match TRBD1. Germline V gives CDR1 SNHLY, CDR2 FYNNEI. V lost 8 bases, J lost 2 bases, and 3 bases stayed unmatched. This CDR3 is built from 12 residues. CDR3 loop: CASSGGPYEQYF. The CDR3 DNA follows: TGTGCCAGCTCAGGGGGTCCCTACGAGCAGTACTTC.

As to this clonotype: A much larger clone sits a single nucleotide away, making a read error possible. In nucleotides, the CDR3 is TGTGCCAGCAGCCACAGGGGGACTAGTCTCGGCAATGAGCAGTTCTTC. It codes for CASSHRGTSLGNEQFF. This rearrangement joins TRBV3-1 to TRBJ2-1; tentatively, D is TRBD2 (8 bases). The CDR3 consists of 16 residues. CDR1 and CDR2 from the germline V gene are LGHDT and YNNKEL (reference sequence). The V end lost 3 bases, the J end lost 6 bases, and 18 bases lay between the germline ends.

The chain links TRBV7-6 to TRBJ2-5; D not certain. Germline V CDR1 and CDR2: SGHVS, FNYEAQ. The CDR3 runs to 13 residues. Trimming took 3 bases from V and 0 from J, leaving 5 bases between them. The CDR3 DNA follows: TGTGCCAGCAGCTTGAACCACCAAGAGACCCAGTACTTC. Amino acid sequence: CASSLNHQETQYF.

This chain links TRBV9 with TRBJ2-7, with TRBD1 matching over 7 bases. V gave up 0 bases and J gave up 6 bases; unmatched junction bases: 0. CDR3 length: 12 amino acids. The germline V gene has CDR1 SGDLS and CDR2 YYNGEE. The CDR3 spells CASSVDRGEQYF. For the CDR3, the DNA is TGTGCCAGCAGCGTAGACAGGGGCGAGCAGTACTTC. The full variable domain, rest sourced from reference TRBV9 and TRBJ2-7, is DSGVTQTPKHLITATGQRVTLRCSPRSGDLSVYWYQQSLDQGLQFLIQYYNGEERAKGNILERFSAQQFPDLHSELNLSSLELGDSALYFCASSVDRGEQYFGPGTRLTVT.

As regards this clonotype: Possible read error: a much larger clone is one base away. V gene TRBV5-6 combines with J gene TRBJ2-6; possible D gene TRBD2, 5 bases. The CDR3 totals 16 residues. Trimming took 4 bases from V and 0 from J, leaving 11 bases between them. Germline V gives CDR1 SGHDT, CDR2 YYEEEE. The DNA for the CDR3 is TGTGCCAGCAGCGCGGACTGTTCCTCTGGGGCCAACGTCCTGACTTTC. It yields the protein CASSADCSSGANVLTF. Full variable domain (remainder filled in from reference TRBV5-6 and TRBJ2-6): DAGVTQSPTHLIKTRGQQVTLRCSPKSGHDTVSWYQQALGQGPQFIFQYYEEEERQRGNFPDRFSGHQFPNYSSELNVNALLLGDSALYLCASSADCSSGANVLTFGAGSRLTVL.

This sequence joins TRBV2 and TRBJ1-1, with 8 nucleotides matching TRBD1. Germline CDR1 is SNHLY and CDR2 is FYNNEI. The CDR3 has 12 amino acids. Trimming at V came to 4 bases and at J to 10 bases, leaving 5 bases not matched to a gene. The DNA for the CDR3 is TGTGCCAGCAGTGTTAGACAGGGGAGAGCTTTCTTT. It specifies CASSVRQGRAFF.

The chain combines TRBV29-1 with TRBJ2-7, with 12 bases aligning to TRBD2. This CDR3 region has 16 residues. The germline V gene encodes CDR1 SQVTM and CDR2 ANQGSEA. V lost 6 bases, J lost 0 bases, and 9 bases stayed unmatched. The chain's CDR3 is CSVWTSGARSSYEQYF. The CDR3, as DNA: TGCAGCGTGTGGACTAGCGGGGCAAGGAGCTCCTACGAGCAGTACTTC.

This sequence joins TRBV5-1 and TRBJ2-7, with D possibly matching TRBD1 (6 bases). Trimming took off 4 bases at V and 3 bases at J, with 17 bases between the two ends. From germline, CDR1 is SGHRS and CDR2 YFSETQ. CDR3 length: 15 amino acids. The CDR3 reads CASSPIGDTDYEQYF. DNA for the CDR3: TGCGCCAGCAGCCCCATCGGGGACACTGACTACGAGCAGTACTTC.

This clonotype was counted ten times or more. The chain carries TRBV6-1 and TRBJ1-4; TRBD1 matches 7 bases. J was trimmed by 8 bases and V by 6 bases; bases with no gene match: 12. Germline V gene sequence: CDR1 MNHNS, CDR2 SASEGT. The CDR3 sequence is 15 residues long. The CDR3 spells CASSRTQGLREKLFF. Here the CDR3 DNA reads TGTGCCAGCAGCCGGACACAGGGGCTACGAGAAAAACTGTTTTTT.

As to this clonotype: At one of its ends the junction is not consistent with the germline gene, which may arise from a read error. The V gene is TRBV7-7, the J gene TRBJ1-5; D gene uncertain. The CDR3 contains 14 residues. CDR1 is SSHAT and CDR2 is FNYEAQ in the germline V gene (reference sequence). The CDR3 spells CASSFGSIGQSQHF. The CDR3 region has the DNA TGTGCTAGCAGCTTTGGGTCAATTGGGCAGTCCCAGCATTTT.

The chain carries TRBV7-8 and TRBJ2-7, with unresolved D. CDR1 is SGHVS and CDR2 is FQNEAQ in the germline V gene. V shed 1 base and J shed 3 bases, with 13 bases lying between them. The CDR3 runs 15 residues. This CDR3 is CASSLGNRGSYEQYF. CDR3 coding DNA: TGTGCCAGCAGCTTAGGGAACAGAGGTAGCTACGAGCAGTACTTC.

This clonotype was detected only once. This chain connects TRBV5-1 to TRBJ1-1; 8 bases are a match to TRBD1. V trimming: 4 bases; J trimming: 6 bases; junction bases outside the gene matches: 5. From germline, CDR1 is SGHRS and CDR2 YFSETQ. The CDR3 sequence is 13 residues long. CDR3: CASSRQGPSEAFF. The DNA for the CDR3 is TGCGCCAGCAGCCGACAGGGGCCGTCTGAAGCTTTCTTT.

CDR3 sequence reads: CSARSQGYNEQFF. Here the CDR3 DNA reads TGCAGTGCTAGATCGCAGGGGTACAATGAGCAGTTCTTC. This rearrangement joins TRBV20-1 to TRBJ2-1, with D possibly being TRBD1 (6 bases). The length of the CDR3 is 13 residues. V shed 2 bases and J shed 4 bases, with 9 bases lying between them. Germline V gives CDR1 DFQATT, CDR2 SNEGSKA (reference sequence).